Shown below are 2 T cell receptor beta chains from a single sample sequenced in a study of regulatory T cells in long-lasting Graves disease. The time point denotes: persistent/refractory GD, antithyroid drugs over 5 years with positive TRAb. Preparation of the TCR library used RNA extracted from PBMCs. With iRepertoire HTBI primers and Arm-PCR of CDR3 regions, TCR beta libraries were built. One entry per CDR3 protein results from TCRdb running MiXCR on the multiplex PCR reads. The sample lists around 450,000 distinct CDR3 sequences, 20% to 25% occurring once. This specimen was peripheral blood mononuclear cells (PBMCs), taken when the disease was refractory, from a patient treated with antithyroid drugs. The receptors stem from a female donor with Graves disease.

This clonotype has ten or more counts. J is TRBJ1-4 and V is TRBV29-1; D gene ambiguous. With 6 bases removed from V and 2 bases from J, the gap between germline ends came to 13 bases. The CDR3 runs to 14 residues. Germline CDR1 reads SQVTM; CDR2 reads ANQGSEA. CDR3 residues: CSVVLAATNEKLFF. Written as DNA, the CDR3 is TGCAGCGTGGTGTTGGCAGCGACTAATGAAAAACTGTTTTTT.

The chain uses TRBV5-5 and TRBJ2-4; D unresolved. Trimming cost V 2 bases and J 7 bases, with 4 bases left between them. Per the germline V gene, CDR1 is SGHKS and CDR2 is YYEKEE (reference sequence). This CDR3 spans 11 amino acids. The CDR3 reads CASSFWNIQYF. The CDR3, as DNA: TGTGCCAGCAGCTTCTGGAACATTCAGTACTTC.